This T cell receptor (beta chain) derives from a study of blood T cell repertoires in COVID-19. Study overall: T cells, B-cell-depleted T cells, or PBMCs supplied cDNA or gDNA.

Authors' methods: Amplified reference gene primers provided the basis for estimating nucleated cell counts. This table comes from immunoSEQ multiplex PCR, and its TCRdb copy is limited to in-frame clones, with some not included. The D gene and trimming were derived from the DNA, and the V and J assignments and clone size from that table. The data contain 130,000 or so clones, about 74% of them singletons. CDR1 is SQVTM and CDR2 is ANQGSEA in the germline V gene. V shed 4 bases and J 6 bases; nucleotides not matched to a gene: 11. The CDR3 consists of 14 residues. Sequencing was performed on peripheral blood. The sequence was collected from a human donor in a cohort sampled during active COVID-19. This chain joins TRBV29-1 and TRBJ2-7, with TRBD1 matching 8 bases. In DNA form, the CDR3 reads TGCAGCGTTGCGCAGGGGGCGCCTAGGGGCGAGCAGTACTTC. It translates to CSVAQGAPRGEQYF.